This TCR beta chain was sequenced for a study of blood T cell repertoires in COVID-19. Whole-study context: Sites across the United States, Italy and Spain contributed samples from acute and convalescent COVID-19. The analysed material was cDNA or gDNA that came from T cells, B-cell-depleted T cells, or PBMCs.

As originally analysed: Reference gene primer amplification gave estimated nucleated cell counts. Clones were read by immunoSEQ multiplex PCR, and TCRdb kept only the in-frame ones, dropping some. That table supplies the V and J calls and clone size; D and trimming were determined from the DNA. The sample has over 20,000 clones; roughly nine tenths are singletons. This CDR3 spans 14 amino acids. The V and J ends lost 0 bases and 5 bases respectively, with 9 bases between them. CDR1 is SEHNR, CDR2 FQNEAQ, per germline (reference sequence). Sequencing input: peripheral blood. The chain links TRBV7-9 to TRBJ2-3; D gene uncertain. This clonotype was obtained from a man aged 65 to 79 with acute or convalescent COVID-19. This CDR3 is CASSLAGDGDTQYF. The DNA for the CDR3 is TGTGCCAGCAGCTTAGCGGGCGATGGAGATACGCAGTATTTT.